The next 32 T cell receptor beta chains were all read from a single sample in a study of T cell changes during pregnancy in multiple sclerosis. TCRdb's table, derived via immunoSEQ multiplex PCR, lists solely in-frame clones and lacks some. The sample contains around 21,000 clones, 88% of which appear only once. The sequenced sample was CD8+ T cells from peripheral blood mononuclear cells, obtained after pregnancy. The origin of the receptors is a female donor in good health, enrolled as a control in a pregnancy study.

The rearrangement uses TRBV11-2 and TRBJ2-3, with a tentative D call TRBD2 (7 bases). CDR3 length equals 13 residues. Germline CDR1 and CDR2: SGHAT and FQNNGV. Trimming stripped 5 bases from V and 2 bases from J, with 8 bases between. The CDR3 DNA reads as TGTGCCAGCAGCGGGGGGGCCACAGATACGCAGTATTTT. Translated: CASSGGATDTQYF.

The rearrangement uses TRBV7-9 and TRBJ1-2, with a tentative D call TRBD1 (5 bases). Germline CDR1 is SEHNR and CDR2 is FQNEAQ (reference sequence). The CDR3 consists of 9 residues. The CDR3 DNA is TGTGCAGCGGGGGGGGGCTACACCTTC. Its protein product is CAAGGGYTF.

The chain combines TRBV30 with TRBJ1-2, with TRBD1 identical over 9 bases. This CDR3 region has 14 residues. J was trimmed by 5 bases and V by 1 base; bases with no gene match: 5. Germline CDR1 GTSNPN, CDR2 SVGIG (reference sequence). DNA for the CDR3: TGTGCCTGGAGTGGACCACAGGGGGCATATGGCTACACCTTC. This translates into CAWSGPQGAYGYTF.

The rearrangement uses TRBV4-3 and TRBJ2-3; the match to TRBD2 covers 8 bases. V was pared by 2 bases and J by 0 bases, with 4 bases of the junction left unmatched. The germline V gene encodes CDR1 LGHNA and CDR2 YSLEER. The CDR3 contains 16 residues. The CDR3 reads CASSQSGGTSTDTQYF. As DNA, the CDR3 is TGCGCCAGCAGCCAAAGCGGGGGAACTAGCACAGATACGCAGTATTTT.

J is TRBJ2-7 and V is TRBV19; TRBD1 matches at 11 bases. The CDR3 runs 14 residues. The J segment lost 3 bases and the V segment lost 6 bases, leaving 4 bases of the junction unmatched. Germline V gene sequence: CDR1 LNHDA, CDR2 SQIVND (reference sequence). CDR3 in amino acids: CASSAGTGGYEQYF. CDR3 nucleotide sequence: TGTGCCAGTAGCGCCGGGACAGGGGGCTACGAGCAGTACTTC.

This CDR3 reads CASSQDGGGITEAFF. The CDR3, as DNA: TGCGCCAGCAGCCAAGATGGTGGAGGGATCACTGAAGCTTTCTTT. The chain employs TRBV4-1 and TRBJ1-1; the D is unclear. The germline V gene encodes CDR1 MGHRA and CDR2 YSYEKL. V dropped 0 bases and J dropped 4 bases, with 12 bases sitting between them. CDR3 length: 15 amino acids.

Comments on this clone: An end of the junction does not agree with germline; a read error may underlie this. The chain links TRBV11-2 to TRBJ2-7; unclear D gene. There are 12 residues in the CDR3. The V gene's germline CDR1 is SGHAT and CDR2 FQNNGV. Here the CDR3 DNA reads TGTGCCAGCCGCTTGGCCTCCTACGAGCAGTACTTC. Protein sequence: CASRLASYEQYF. Full variable domain (remainder filled in from reference TRBV11-2 and TRBJ2-7): EAGVAQSPRYKIIEKRQSVAFWCNPISGHATLYWYQQILGQGPKLLIQFQNNGVVDDSQLPKDRFSAERLKGVDSTLKIQPAKLEDSAVYLCASRLASYEQYFGPGTRLTVT.

The J gene is TRBJ2-1, the V gene TRBV7-8; 13 bases are shared with TRBD2. The ends lost 5 bases at V and 7 bases at J; junction bases unmatched: 5. The CDR3 contains 15 residues. Looked up from germline, CDR1 is SGHVS and CDR2 is FQNEAQ. Written as DNA, the CDR3 is TGTGCCAGCAGCAAGACTAGCGGGGGGCCTAATGAGCAGTTCTTC. It codes for CASSKTSGGPNEQFF. Drawing the rest from reference TRBV7-8 and TRBJ2-1, the complete variable domain is GAGVSQSPRYKVAKRGQDVALRCDPISGHVSLFWYQQALGQGPEFLTYFQNEAQLDKSGLPSDRFFAERPEGSVSTLKIQRTQQEDSAVYLCASSKTSGGPNEQFFGPGTRLTVL.

The chain employs TRBV5-6 and TRBJ1-2, with 8 nucleotides matching TRBD1. Losses at the gene ends were 3 bases for V and 5 bases for J; bases not matched to a gene: 6. CDR3 length: 14 residues. Germline V gene data show CDR1 as SGHDT and CDR2 as YYEEEE. CDR3 coding DNA: TGTGCCAGCAGCTCTCAGGGGGCGCAATATGGCTACACCTTC. Translated: CASSSQGAQYGYTF.

The V and J genes are TRBV27 and TRBJ2-3; D unresolved. Trimming removed 7 bases at V and 0 bases at J, with 11 bases between. The CDR3 contains 14 residues. Germline V gene data show CDR1 as MNHEY and CDR2 as SMNVEV (reference sequence). CDR3 sequence: CASTREASTDTQYF. The CDR3 region has the DNA TGTGCCAGCACCCGAGAGGCTAGCACAGATACGCAGTATTTT.

The rearrangement links TRBV6-6 to TRBJ1-1; unclear D gene. From germline, CDR1 is MNHNY and CDR2 SVGAGI (reference sequence). The CDR3 loop spans 15 amino acids. V was shortened by 0 bases and J by 1 base, with 9 bases between the two germline ends. The CDR3 sequence is CASSYSIGRNTEAFF. The CDR3 DNA reads as TGTGCCAGCAGTTACTCGATTGGGAGGAACACTGAAGCTTTCTTT.

V and J are TRBV14 and TRBJ1-1, with D possibly matching TRBD1 (5 bases). Trimming pared 1 base from V and 6 bases from J, leaving 6 bases between. Germline V gives CDR1 SGHDN, CDR2 FVKESK. The CDR3 sequence is 12 residues long. The CDR3 nucleotides read TGTGCCAGCAGCCAAGGACAGCCTGAAGCTTTCTTT. This gives the protein CASSQGQPEAFF. The variable domain in full, with the rest retrieved from reference TRBV14 and TRBJ1-1, is EAGVTQFPSHSVIEKGQTVTLRCDPISGHDNLYWYRRVMGKEIKFLLHFVKESKQDESGMPNNRFLAERTGGTYSTLKVQPAELEDSGVYFCASSQGQPEAFFGQGTRLTVV.

This sequence joins TRBV5-4 and TRBJ1-1, with a weak D call TRBD1 (5 bases). The CDR3 runs 14 residues. Per germline, CDR1 SGHNT and CDR2 YYREEE (reference sequence). V lost 1 base and J lost 4, with 11 bases in between. CDR3 protein: CASSLYIRGTEAFF. In DNA form, the CDR3 reads TGTGCCAGCAGCTTGTATATTAGGGGCACTGAAGCTTTCTTT.

The J gene is TRBJ2-3, the V gene TRBV27; D may be TRBD1 (6 bases). The CDR3 loop spans 14 amino acids. Looked up from germline, CDR1 is MNHEY and CDR2 is SMNVEV (reference sequence). V gave up 5 bases and J gave up 1 base, with 10 bases separating them. The CDR3 nucleotides are TGTGCCAGCAGTCACCGGACAGGCACAGATACGCAGTATTTT. This gives the protein CASSHRTGTDTQYF.

Sample share makes this clone medium-sized. One end of the junction is discordant with germline, which a read error may explain. The chain recombines TRBV4-3 with TRBJ2-1; D not certain. Germline CDR1 reads LGHNA; CDR2 reads YSLEER. The CDR3 has 14 residues. The CDR3 spells CASSQVENIGYAVF. The CDR3 region has the DNA TGCGCCAGCAGCCAAGTGGAAAACATTGGGTATGCGGTCTTC.

This chain connects TRBV7-9 to TRBJ2-1; D is perhaps TRBD2 (7 bases). The CDR3 has 15 residues. Germline CDR1 reads SEHNR; CDR2 reads FQNEAQ (reference sequence). V was cut by 3 bases and J by 5 bases, with 14 bases left in between. The CDR3, as DNA: TGTGCCAGCAGCTTGTCGGGCGGGGGCCACAATGAGCAGTTCTTC. Translation gives CASSLSGGGHNEQFF.

The chain recombines TRBV7-8 with TRBJ1-1, with D tentatively TRBD1 (5 bases). The CDR3 runs to 15 residues. V was pared by 3 bases and J by 1 base, with 12 bases between. Germline-derived CDR1 and CDR2 are SGHVS and FQNEAQ. CDR3 sequence: CASSFPDGGNTEAFF. CDR3 DNA sequence: TGTGCCAGCAGCTTCCCCGACGGGGGGAACACTGAAGCTTTCTTT.

This clone appeared a few times. V gene TRBV6-4 combines with J gene TRBJ2-3; a weak D match, TRBD2 (5 bases). Germline loops: CDR1 MRHNA, CDR2 SNTAGT. This CDR3 has 15 residues. Between the trimmed V and J ends, which lost 3 bases and 1 base, there was a span of 11 bases. CDR3 sequence reads: CASSDKGGGTDTQYF. CDR3 DNA: TGTGCCAGCAGTGATAAAGGAGGTGGCACAGATACGCAGTATTTT.

CDR3: CASAGTLGNEQFF. In nucleotides, the CDR3 is TGTGCTAGTGCTGGGACTCTGGGGAATGAGCAGTTCTTC. The chain links TRBV12-5 to TRBJ2-1, with D tentatively TRBD2 (6 bases). The V and J ends lost 7 bases and 7 bases respectively, with 14 bases between them. The length of the CDR3 is 13 residues. The germline V gene encodes CDR1 LGHNT and CDR2 FRNRAP.

The J gene is TRBJ2-7, the V gene TRBV4-3; 8 bases map to TRBD2. Trimming removed 4 bases from V and 5 bases from J; junction bases left unmatched: 16. The CDR3 has 17 amino acids. The germline V gene has CDR1 LGHNA and CDR2 YSLEER. In DNA form, the CDR3 reads TGCGCCAGCAGCCCCTCCCTCGGGACTAGTGAGTCCCACGAGCAGTACTTC. Protein: CASSPSLGTSESHEQYF.

The chain joins TRBV11-3 to TRBJ2-7; weak D call: TRBD2 (6 bases). Trimming shortened V by 5 bases and J by 1 base, and 9 bases separated the two germline ends. Looked up from germline, CDR1 is SGHNT and CDR2 is YENEEA. The CDR3 length is 13 residues. The CDR3 nucleotides read TGTGCCAGCAGCCCCCGGGAGTCCTACGAGCAGTACTTC. Residues: CASSPRESYEQYF.

The CDR3 protein is CAISVGGRTEAFF. The CDR3 DNA is TGTGCCATCAGTGTCGGGGGACGGACTGAAGCTTTCTTT. The gene calls are TRBV10-3 and TRBJ1-1; D may be TRBD1 (5 bases). Germline V gives CDR1 ENHRY, CDR2 SYGVKD. The CDR3 spans 13 residues. The V end lost 4 bases, the J end lost 5 bases, and 11 bases lay between the germline ends.

The genes are TRBV29-1 and TRBJ2-7; D gene uncertain. V lost 2 bases, J lost 2 bases, and 10 bases lay in between. Per the germline V gene, CDR1 is SQVTM and CDR2 is ANQGSEA. This CDR3 is 13 amino acids long. The CDR3, as DNA: TGCAGCGTTGAACTAGATAAACCCTACGAGCAGTACTTC. Protein product: CSVELDKPYEQYF.

The J gene is TRBJ2-1, the V gene TRBV12-5, with D unresolved. Germline-derived CDR1 and CDR2 are LGHNT and FRNRAP. Deletions cut 8 bases from V and 8 bases from J, with 16 bases between. This CDR3 is built from 13 residues. CDR3 coding DNA: TGTGCTAGTCTTTCGGGTGTCGGCGATGAGCAGTTCTTC. Its translation: CASLSGVGDEQFF.

The chain carries TRBV19 and TRBJ1-4; TRBD1 agrees at 7 bases. V lost 6 bases to trimming and J lost 7 bases; unmatched junction nucleotides: 8. The CDR3 loop spans 14 amino acids. In germline, CDR1 is LNHDA, CDR2 SQIVND (reference sequence). CDR3: CASRMRGRPEKLFF. CDR3 in DNA: TGTGCCAGTAGGATGAGGGGGCGTCCTGAAAAACTGTTTTTT.

This clone counts as large. The rearrangement joins TRBV5-1 to TRBJ2-3; 8 bases line up with TRBD2. The CDR3 spans 16 residues. Unmatched junction bases numbered 8, after V lost 3 bases and J lost 2 bases. Germline V CDR1 and CDR2: SGHRS, YFSETQ. The CDR3 loop is CASSYRTSLYTDTQYF. The CDR3 DNA is TGCGCCAGCAGCTACCGGACTAGCTTATACACAGATACGCAGTATTTT.

V usage is TRBV9 and J usage is TRBJ2-1, with 9 bases matching TRBD2. Trimming took 7 bases from V and 2 from J; bases not matched to a gene: 7. Per germline, CDR1 SGDLS and CDR2 YYNGEE. This CDR3 is 15 amino acids long. This chain's CDR3 is CASGVAGGTYNEQFF. CDR3 nucleotide sequence: TGTGCCAGCGGGGTCGCGGGGGGGACCTACAATGAGCAGTTCTTC.

The chain carries TRBV4-3 and TRBJ1-4; 7 nucleotides line up with TRBD1. The CDR3 is 15 amino acids. Germline V CDR1 and CDR2: LGHNA, YSLEER. Trimming removed 4 bases from V and 6 bases from J; junction bases left unmatched: 8. CDR3 in amino acids: CASSLSRDRDEKLFF. The CDR3 DNA is TGCGCCAGCAGCCTGAGCCGGGACAGAGATGAAAAACTGTTTTTT.

The J gene is TRBJ1-1, the V gene TRBV7-9; D possibly corresponds to TRBD1 (5 bases). CDR1 is SEHNR and CDR2 is FQNEAQ in the germline V gene (reference sequence). The CDR3 loop spans 15 amino acids. Trimming removed 5 bases at V and 2 bases at J, with 15 bases between. The DNA of the CDR3 is TGTGCCAGCAGCCCACCCAGGGATCCCAACACTGAAGCTTTCTTT. This encodes CASSPPRDPNTEAFF.

The rearrangement uses TRBV5-6 and TRBJ2-3; no clear D. The CDR3 runs 13 residues. Germline lookup yields CDR1 SGHDT and CDR2 YYEEEE. The germline V and J ends were trimmed by 0 bases and 2 bases, with 4 bases remaining between them. CDR3 loop: CASSLADTDTQYF. The CDR3 bases are TGTGCCAGCAGCTTGGCAGACACAGATACGCAGTATTTT.

The chain uses TRBV7-2 and TRBJ1-1; D unresolved. This CDR3 is built from 12 residues. Trimming left V 3 bases short and J 11 bases short, with 13 bases between. Per the germline V gene, CDR1 is SGHTA and CDR2 is FQGNSA. CDR3 in DNA: TGTGCCAGCAGCTTCTTCCGCTCCGGGGCTTTCTTT. Amino acid sequence: CASSFFRSGAFF.

The chain recombines TRBV20-1 with TRBJ1-1; D is unclear. CDR1 is DFQATT and CDR2 is SNEGSKA in the germline V gene (reference sequence). CDR3 length equals 11 residues. The ends were cut back, 5 bases at V and 3 bases at J, with 7 bases in the middle. The CDR3 spells CSAADYTEAFF. The CDR3 DNA reads TGCAGTGCTGCCGACTACACTGAAGCTTTCTTT.